This T cell receptor (beta chain) derives from a study of OX40 agonist ivuxolimab in advanced cancers. For the study in its entirety: Ivuxolimab, which targeted the costimulatory receptor OX40 (CD134), was an agonistic, fully human IgG2 monoclonal antibody. Intravenous ivuxolimab was administered to patients every 2 weeks at six dose levels: 0.01, 0.1, 0.3, 1.5, 3 and 10 mg/kg. Of the roughly 54 patients in dose escalation, 19 had hepatocellular carcinoma, roughly 15 had melanoma, 9 had renal cell carcinoma and 9 had head and neck cancer. A male proportion of approximately 83% and a mean age of roughly 55 years, ranging from roughly 23 to 90, were recorded for the dose-escalation cohort. Patients were allowed to have had prior anti-PD-1, anti-PD-L1 or anti-CTLA-4 therapy, and about 40% of the dose-escalation patients had been treated with checkpoint inhibitors. Partial responses occurred in three dose-escalation patients: two with cutaneous melanoma and one with hepatocellular carcinoma. The point of sequencing TCRbeta in the periphery was to test whether ivuxolimab changed TCR sequence diversity and drove clonal T-cell expansion. The paper reports the monotherapy dose-escalation portion (N = 52 patients) of the phase I ivuxolimab trial. What the work shows at the level of the full study, not this receptor alone: At doses of 0.1 to 3.0 mg/kg, clonal expansion of both CD4+ and CD8+ blood T cells was observed from baseline to week 6. Which antigens the clonally expanded peripheral T cells were specific for was not determined. After ivuxolimab, more expanded clones were found on average in CD8+ T cells than in CD4+ T cells. Low levels of normalized T-cell clonal expansion were also shown by some nonresponding patients. Partial responders in the 0.1-3.0 mg/kg groups had among the lowest normalized peripheral clonal expansion, especially among CD8+ T cells.

To sequence the TCRbeta CDR3 region, genomic DNA was isolated from the sorted cells. The immunoSEQ Assay was used for sequencing of TCRbeta CDR3 regions. In TCRdb, the immuneACCESS table is reduced to in-frame sequences with V and J assigned. These tables do not hold every clone; where another copy was compared, an unresolved V gene accounts for under half, and the others remain unexplained. This sample holds approximately 35,000 clones; about nine tenths were observed only once. The ten largest clones add up to 35% to 40% of the sample. Patients with autoimmune disease history or receiving systemic immunosuppression were excluded from the trial. In every dose cohort, peripheral blood was drawn for TCR sequencing at baseline, cycle 4 day 1, and cycle 7 day 1. The samples were drawn from a first-in-human, open-label, multicenter phase I dose-escalation trial of ivuxolimab. Adults with locally advanced or metastatic melanoma, renal cell, hepatocellular, or head and neck squamous cell carcinoma were enrolled in the trial. Before TCR sequencing, CD4+ and CD8+ T cells were separately sorted from peripheral blood.

Comment on this clone: The antigen it binds to is not known. Base quality data are lacking; no much larger clone is found one base away.

The origin of this receptor is an adult with an advanced solid tumor such as melanoma, head and neck, liver or kidney cancer. The sequencing used CD4+ or CD8+ T cells sorted from blood, collected in a trial of the OX40 agonist ivuxolimab.

The CDR3 region has the sequence CASSQRGGGGTDTQYF. DNA sequence: TGTGCCAGCAGCCAAAGGGGAGGCGGTGGCACAGATACGCAGTATTTT. The sequence is built from TRBV4-2 and TRBJ2-3; the D region possibly corresponds to TRBD2 (6 bases align). CDR1 and CDR2, per the germline V gene, are LGHNA and YNFKEQ. Trimming takes 2 bases from V and 1 base from J, and the germline ends sit 13 bases apart. Taken from cysteine to phenylalanine, the CDR3 has 16 residues. Only CDR3 DNA remains: 48 bases, in frame from the first base.